Following are 14 T cell receptor beta chains from one sample sequenced in a study of blood T cell repertoires in COVID-19. The assay was immunoSEQ multiplex PCR, and TCRdb's table has in-frame clones only and misses some. The table records 100,000 to 120,000 clones, approximately 72% of them present only once. The sequenced material came from peripheral blood. The receptor set was obtained from a woman in her 70s with acute or convalescent COVID-19.

CDR3: CASSLSGRPKETQYF. The CDR3 bases are TGTGCCAGCAGCCTGAGCGGGAGACCGAAAGAGACCCAGTACTTC. The chain has TRBV11-2 and TRBJ2-5; 8 positions agree with TRBD2. V trimming: 5 bases; J trimming: 3 bases; junction bases outside the gene matches: 8. The CDR3 extends over 15 amino acids. Germline CDR1 is SGHAT and CDR2 is FQNNGV.

The chain combines TRBV7-2 with TRBJ2-5; D uncertain. V was shortened by 5 bases and J by 3 bases, with 10 bases between the two germline ends. The CDR3 spans 13 residues. Germline CDR1 SGHTA, CDR2 FQGNSA. CDR3 residues: CASSPLVKETQYF. CDR3 bases: TGTGCCAGCAGCCCCCTCGTAAAAGAGACCCAGTACTTC.

This clone came up once. The CDR3 sequence is CASSSKRESPLHF. In nucleotides, the CDR3 is TGTGCCAGCAGTTCAAAGAGGGAATCACCCCTCCACTTT. The chain couples TRBV4-2 to TRBJ1-6; no definite D call. V shed 6 bases and J shed 10 bases, with 13 bases lying between them. The CDR3 spans 13 residues. Germline CDR1 LGHNA, CDR2 YNFKEQ.

The CDR3 protein is CASSMLTGDGTDTQYF. In DNA, the CDR3 is TGTGCCAGTAGTATGCTCACAGGGGATGGCACAGATACGCAGTATTTT. This chain links TRBV19 with TRBJ2-3; 7 nucleotides agree with TRBD1. This CDR3 region has 16 residues. Unmatched junction bases numbered 7, after V lost 3 bases and J lost 1 base. Germline CDR1 is LNHDA and CDR2 is SQIVND (reference sequence). The whole variable domain, filled in from reference TRBV19 and TRBJ2-3, reads DGGITQSPKYLFRKEGQNVTLSCEQNLNHDAMYWYRQDPGQGLRLIYYSQIVNDFQKGDIAEGYSVSREKKESFPLTVTSAQKNPTAFYLCASSMLTGDGTDTQYFGPGTRLTVL.

This chain joins TRBV4-3 and TRBJ1-2, with D maybe TRBD1 (5 bases). The CDR3 contains 15 residues. Germline V gives CDR1 LGHNA, CDR2 YSLEER. V lost 4 bases and J lost 4, with 16 bases in between. The CDR3 nucleotides are TGCGCCAGCAGCCCCGCGGGGGTCGGGGGCTATGGCTACACCTTC. This sequence encodes CASSPAGVGGYGYTF.

This clone was detected ten times or more. J is TRBJ1-1 and V is TRBV7-8; maybe TRBD1 (6 bases). The V and J ends lost 0 bases and 12 bases respectively, with 17 bases between them. CDR1 SGHVS and CDR2 FQNEAQ come from the germline V gene. This CDR3 contains 14 residues. The CDR3 reads CASSLAGGQSETFF. As DNA, the CDR3 is TGTGCCAGCAGCTTAGCGGGGGGGCAGTCGGAAACTTTCTTT.

The rearrangement links TRBV5-1 to TRBJ2-3, with D possibly being TRBD1 (5 bases). CDR3 length: 13 residues. The germline gives CDR1 SGHRS, CDR2 YFSETQ. The V end was cut by 4 bases, the J end by 2 bases, with 8 bases between. As DNA, the CDR3 is TGCGCCAGCAGCCCAGGGTTCACAGATACGCAGTATTTT. Protein: CASSPGFTDTQYF.

This chain uses TRBV15 with TRBJ1-2; tentative D call: TRBD1 (5 bases). There are 13 residues in the CDR3. Germline CDR1 and CDR2: LNHNV and YYDKDF (reference sequence). V dropped 3 bases and J dropped 4 bases, with 9 bases sitting between them. CDR3 protein: CATSSPGRYGYTF. CDR3 in DNA: TGTGCCACCAGCAGTCCAGGGCGCTATGGCTACACCTTC.

The V call is TRBV6-5, the J call TRBJ1-2; tentatively, D is TRBD1 (5 bases). From germline, CDR1 is MNHEY and CDR2 SVGAGI. The CDR3 has 13 residues. Trimming stripped 7 bases from V and 0 bases from J, with 9 bases between. The CDR3 sequence: CASNTGANYGYTF. The CDR3 coding sequence is TGTGCCAGCAATACAGGAGCTAACTATGGCTACACCTTC.

This chain uses TRBV5-1 with TRBJ2-7; 8 bases line up with TRBD2. CDR1 and CDR2 (germline): SGHRS, YFSETQ. V gave up 2 bases and J gave up 4 bases; unmatched junction bases: 5. This CDR3 is 14 amino acids long. The CDR3 loop is CASSFSGGPYEQYF. CDR3 nucleotide sequence: TGCGCCAGCAGCTTCAGCGGGGGACCTTACGAGCAGTACTTC. The full variable domain, completed using reference TRBV5-1 and TRBJ2-7, is KAGVTQTPRYLIKTRGQQVTLSCSPISGHRSVSWYQQTPGQGLQFLFEYFSETQRNKGNFPGRFSGRQFSNSRSEMNVSTLELGDSALYLCASSFSGGPYEQYFGPGTRLTVT.

As regards this clone: The sample carries other DNA sequences with the same CDR3. CDR3 region: CASSYSPGRDEQFF. The CDR3 DNA reads TGTGCCAGCAGTTACTCTCCGGGGAGGGATGAGCAGTTCTTC. V usage is TRBV6-6 and J usage is TRBJ2-1; TRBD2 matches at 7 bases. The length of the CDR3 is 14 residues. Germline CDR1 is MNHNY and CDR2 is SVGAGI (reference sequence). J was trimmed by 8 bases and V by 0 bases; bases with no gene match: 4.

This clone was seen only a few times. This rearrangement joins TRBV6-2 or TRBV6-3 to TRBJ1-5; 9 positions agree with TRBD1. The CDR3 runs 16 residues. V lost 2 bases to trimming and J lost 4 bases; unmatched junction nucleotides: 6. Germline CDR1 is MNHEY and CDR2 is SVGEGT. CDR3 region: CASSYRLGTGNQPQHF. The CDR3 DNA follows: TGTGCCAGCAGTTACAGGCTCGGGACAGGGAATCAGCCCCAGCATTTT.

The count of this clone is one. The J gene is TRBJ2-2, the V gene TRBV6-5, with a tentative D call TRBD1 (5 bases). The CDR3 runs to 15 residues. Germline-derived CDR1 and CDR2 are MNHEY and SVGAGI. Trimming cost V 4 bases and J 7 bases, with 16 bases left between them. CDR3 in amino acids: CASSSSGAPIGELFF. The CDR3 coding sequence is TGTGCCAGCAGTTCCTCTGGGGCCCCAATCGGGGAGCTGTTTTTT.

Comments on this clone: Different DNA sequences within this sample yield the same CDR3. The chain joins TRBV27 to TRBJ1-5; TRBD1 matches at 10 bases. The V gene end was trimmed by 5 bases and the J gene end by 2 bases; junction bases not matched to a gene: 3. Germline-derived CDR1 and CDR2 are MNHEY and SMNVEV (reference sequence). CDR3 length equals 15 residues. The CDR3 loop is CASSPGTGGNQPQHF. The CDR3 nucleotides read TGTGCCAGCAGTCCCGGGACAGGGGGCAATCAGCCCCAGCATTTT.